These 15 T cell receptor beta chains were all obtained from the same sample, sequenced in a study of T cells in Graves' hyperthyroidism and ophthalmopathy. RNA transcripts yielded amplified TCR beta CDR3 regions. First-round RT-PCR targeting the TCR CDR3 was performed with the HTBI primer set. MiXCR was run by TCRdb on the multiplex PCR reads, yielding one entry per CDR3 protein. The sample yields hundreds of thousands of distinct CDR3 sequences, less than 45% seen once. Sequences were obtained from peripheral blood or thyroid tissue (not recorded which). The receptors come from an adult man with Graves' disease, either hyperthyroidism or ophthalmopathy (not recorded which).

This clonotype has more than one count but fewer than ten. A read error may account for a junction end that differs from germline. This chain joins TRBV5-1 and TRBJ1-2; 9 nucleotides match TRBD1. The germline V gene encodes CDR1 SGHRS and CDR2 YFSETQ. This CDR3 is 13 amino acids long. This CDR3 reads CASGDRGNYGYTF. DNA of the CDR3: TGTGCCAGCGGCGACAGGGGGAACTATGGCTACACCTTC.

This clonotype was seen just once. Here the CDR3 omits its conserved ending phenylalanine or tryptophan, so a read error is the likely source. It is unclear where the CDR3 begins or ends on the DNA, so no DNA is shown, and the CDR3 is as TCRdb lists it. The rearrangement joins TRBV29-1 to TRBJ1-1; the DNA was not used to check the table's D call, TRBD1. Germline values: CDR1 SQVTM, CDR2 ANQGSEA. The CDR3 contains 8 residues when both ends are counted. CDR3 residues: CSVGDSVY.

V is TRBV19 and J is TRBJ1-5; 9 bases align to TRBD1. The germline V gene has CDR1 LNHDA and CDR2 SQIVND (reference sequence). J was trimmed by 5 bases and V by 8 bases; bases with no gene match: 10. The CDR3 totals 15 residues. The CDR3 DNA reads as TGTGCCAGTGAGCGTGGACAGGGGATGCATCAGCCCCAGCATTTT. Translated: CASERGQGMHQPQHF. The complete variable domain, with remaining parts taken from reference TRBV19 and TRBJ1-5, reads DGGITQSPKYLFRKEGQNVTLSCEQNLNHDAMYWYRQDPGQGLRLIYYSQIVNDFQKGDIAEGYSVSREKKESFPLTVTSAQKNPTAFYLCASERGQGMHQPQHFGDGTRLSIL.

This clonotype was seen ten or more times. V and J are TRBV2 and TRBJ1-3, with D hard to call. This CDR3 is 14 amino acids long. The V gene's germline CDR1 is SNHLY and CDR2 FYNNEI. Trimming shortened V by 0 bases and J by 0 bases, and 3 bases separated the two germline ends. The CDR3 DNA reads as TGTGCCAGCAGTGAAGCCCACTCTGGAAACACCATATATTTT. It codes for CASSEAHSGNTIYF.

This rearrangement joins TRBV20-1 to TRBJ2-7; 10 bases are a match to TRBD1. Germline values: CDR1 DFQATT, CDR2 SNEGSKA (reference sequence). The CDR3 consists of 13 residues. Trimming at V came to 5 bases and at J to 8 bases, leaving 9 bases not matched to a gene. The DNA for the CDR3 is TGCAGTGCTTGCCGGGACAGGGGTGAGAAGCAGTACTTC. Its protein is CSACRDRGEKQYF.

With respect to this clonotype: Because it lacks the conserved phenylalanine or tryptophan at the end, this CDR3 is likely a read error. The V and J genes are TRBV19 and TRBJ1-2; D perhaps matches TRBD1 (5 bases). Germline loops: CDR1 LNHDA, CDR2 SQIVND (reference sequence). The length of the CDR3 is 15 residues. Trimming took off 6 bases at V and 0 bases at J, with 14 bases between the two ends. CDR3 protein: CASSPDSFPNYGYTL. CDR3 nucleotides: TGTGCCAGTAGCCCCGACAGCTTTCCTAACTATGGCTACACCCTC.

This clonotype showed up many times. V is TRBV25-1 and J is TRBJ1-2; D is possibly TRBD1 (5 bases). The germline V and J ends were trimmed by 3 bases and 6 bases, with 14 bases remaining between them. The germline gives CDR1 MGHDK, CDR2 SYGVNS. The CDR3 sequence is 14 residues long. The CDR3 DNA is TGTGCCAGCAGTGACCATAATGGGGGTCATGGCTACACCTTC. This encodes CASSDHNGGHGYTF.

This clonotype was recorded at least ten times. The chain links TRBV10-1 to TRBJ1-1, with D possibly TRBD1 on 5 matching bases. Deletions cut 2 bases from V and 6 bases from J, with 7 bases between. The germline gives CDR1 WNHNN, CDR2 SYGVQD (reference sequence). The length of the CDR3 is 12 residues. The CDR3 nucleotides read TGCGCCAGCAGTGAGCCGGGGGCTGAAGCTTTCTTT. Its translation: CASSEPGAEAFF.

This chain connects TRBV15 to TRBJ1-2; possible D gene TRBD1, 6 bases. Between the trimmed V and J ends, which lost 4 bases and 8 bases, there was a span of 11 bases. The length of the CDR3 is 12 residues. The V gene's germline CDR1 is LNHNV and CDR2 YYDKDF (reference sequence). CDR3 sequence: CATSNTRGGYTF. For the CDR3, the DNA is TGTGCCACCAGCAACACCAGGGGCGGCTACACCTTC.

V gene TRBV12-3 or TRBV12-4 combines with J gene TRBJ1-5; no reliable D call. CDR3 length equals 14 residues. V was cut by 1 base and J by 7 bases, with 11 bases left in between. This CDR3 is CASSLGVGDQPQHF. The CDR3 DNA follows: TGTGCCAGCAGTTTAGGGGTGGGAGACCAGCCCCAGCATTTT.

This clonotype showed up many times. V gene TRBV7-6 combines with J gene TRBJ1-1; no clear D gene. Germline loops: CDR1 SGHVS, CDR2 FNYEAQ. The CDR3 has 14 amino acids. Trimming cost V 5 bases and J 0 bases, with 10 bases left between them. CDR3 sequence: CASSPTVMNTEAFF. The CDR3, as DNA: TGTGCCAGCAGCCCGACGGTTATGAACACTGAAGCTTTCTTT. The full variable domain, its missing parts supplied by reference TRBV7-6 and TRBJ1-1, is GAGVSQSPRYKVTKRGQDVALRCDPISGHVSLYWYRQALGQGPEFLTYFNYEAQQDKSGLPNDRFSAERPEGSISTLTIQRTEQRDSAMYRCASSPTVMNTEAFFGQGTRLTVV.

This chain joins TRBV7-9 and TRBJ1-1, with D perhaps matching TRBD1 (6 bases). The CDR3 contains 14 residues. V lost 4 bases to trimming and J lost 1 base, with 10 bases between them. CDR1 is SEHNR and CDR2 is FQNEAQ in the germline V gene (reference sequence). For the CDR3, the DNA is TGTGCCAGCAGCTCGACAGGAGAGAACACTGAAGCTTTCTTT. This codes for CASSSTGENTEAFF.

This clonotype came up many times. The rearrangement uses TRBV7-6 and TRBJ2-7; the D is unclear. Trimming removed 5 bases from V and 7 bases from J, with 18 bases in between. The CDR3 has 14 amino acids. Looked up from germline, CDR1 is SGHVS and CDR2 is FNYEAQ. The chain's CDR3 is CASSASPLLGEQYF. In DNA, the CDR3 is TGTGCCAGCAGCGCAAGTCCACTACTGGGGGAGCAGTACTTC.

This clonotype was seen a few times. J is TRBJ2-5 and V is TRBV20-1; D gene ambiguous. The CDR3 contains 15 residues. Per the germline V gene, CDR1 is DFQATT and CDR2 is SNEGSKA (reference sequence). The V gene lost 0 bases and the J gene lost 0 bases, with 11 bases spanning the gap. CDR3 amino acids: CSARDLVANQETQYF. CDR3 nucleotides: TGCAGTGCTAGAGATCTGGTGGCCAACCAAGAGACCCAGTACTTC.

This clonotype was counted many times. The chain uses TRBV10-1 and TRBJ2-2, with a weak D call TRBD2 (5 bases). This CDR3 region has 16 residues. V was clipped by 7 bases and J by 0 bases, with 15 bases between them. CDR1 and CDR2 (germline): WNHNN, SYGVQD (reference sequence). This chain's CDR3 is CASMRVQFANTGELFF. The CDR3, as DNA: TGCGCCAGCATGAGGGTACAGTTCGCGAACACCGGGGAGCTGTTTTTT.